This record concerns one T cell receptor beta chain sequence. The antigen is unknown. The sample originates from a study of T cells in Graves' hyperthyroidism and ophthalmopathy. Study conclusions and caveats: From stable hyperthyroidism, ophthalmopathy was separated by a 13 V-J model.

Amplification targeted TCR beta CDR3 regions from RNA transcripts. An initial round of RT-PCR targeting the TCR CDR3 relied on the HTBI primer set. TCRdb passed the multiplex PCR reads through MiXCR, listing each CDR3 protein once. The sample holds under 400,000 distinct CDR3 sequences, over 10% seen once. Uncontrolled infections, other autoimmune diseases, pregnancy or lactation led to exclusion of patients. This CDR3 region has 15 residues. The V gene's germline CDR1 is SGHRS and CDR2 YFSETQ. Trimming removed 0 bases from V and 5 bases from J; junction bases left unmatched: 2. Source material: blood. The clonotype originates from a woman younger than 30 with Graves' hyperthyroidism. V gene TRBV5-1 combines with J gene TRBJ1-4; 9 bases align to TRBD1. CDR3 residues: CASSLGTGENEKLFF. The CDR3 nucleotides are TGCGCCAGCAGCTTGGGGACAGGGGAGAATGAAAAACTGTTTTTT.